These 18 T cell receptor beta chains originate from one sample sequenced in a study of blood T cell repertoires in COVID-19. Generated by immunoSEQ multiplex PCR, the TCRdb table keeps only in-frame clones and is missing some. This table holds 75,000 to 85,000 clones, approximately 86% found once. Sequences were obtained from peripheral blood. These receptors all come from a human donor in a cohort sampled during active COVID-19.

The chain combines TRBV9 with TRBJ1-2; 7 positions agree with TRBD1. CDR3 length equals 14 residues. Trimming at V came to 2 bases and at J to 4 bases, leaving 5 bases not matched to a gene. Per the germline V gene, CDR1 is SGDLS and CDR2 is YYNGEE. CDR3 amino acids: CASSVDRDSYGYTF. The CDR3 nucleotides are TGTGCCAGCAGCGTCGACCGGGACAGCTATGGCTACACCTTC.

The genes are TRBV6-2 or TRBV6-3 and TRBJ2-1, with D perhaps TRBD1 (5 bases). Trimming pared 4 bases from V and 10 bases from J, leaving 20 bases between. Germline V gives CDR1 MNHEY, CDR2 SVGEGT. The CDR3 covers 15 residues. The CDR3 is CASSSIGRGGEEQFF. CDR3 coding DNA: TGTGCCAGCAGTTCCATCGGTAGGGGCGGAGAGGAGCAGTTCTTC.

J is TRBJ1-5 and V is TRBV27; 10 bases map to TRBD1. This CDR3 spans 12 amino acids. Germline V CDR1 and CDR2: MNHEY, SMNVEV (reference sequence). Unmatched junction bases numbered 2, after V lost 10 bases and J lost 5 bases. The CDR3, as DNA: TGTGCCACCGGGACAGGGGATCAGCCCCAGCATTTT. Protein: CATGTGDQPQHF.

V is TRBV24-1 and J is TRBJ1-5; D is uncertain. Germline V CDR1 and CDR2: KGHDR, SFDVKD. This CDR3 region has 12 residues. V was shortened by 9 bases and J by 6 bases, with 11 bases between the two germline ends. In DNA, the CDR3 is TGTGCCACCTCCCCCGCGGGTCAGCCCCAGCATTTT. Translated, it gives CATSPAGQPQHF.

The chain carries TRBV11-2 and TRBJ2-7; TRBD1 is a possible D gene (5 bases). Looked up from germline, CDR1 is SGHAT and CDR2 is FQNNGV. The length of the CDR3 is 12 residues. Trimming took 7 bases from V and 3 from J, leaving 10 bases between them. The CDR3 region has the DNA TGTGCCAGCAAGGGCAGGGACTACGAGCAGTACTTC. It yields the protein CASKGRDYEQYF.

This clone was counted a single time. This rearrangement joins TRBV5-6 to TRBJ2-1; 13 bases are shared with TRBD2. The CDR3 runs 14 residues. After removal of 3 bases from V and 9 bases from J, the junction contained 3 bases not matched to a gene. The germline V gene encodes CDR1 SGHDT and CDR2 YYEEEE. The CDR3 here is CASSSGLAGVEQFF. CDR3 bases: TGTGCCAGCAGCTCCGGACTAGCGGGAGTTGAGCAGTTCTTC.

This chain connects TRBV2 to TRBJ2-3, with 9 bases aligning to TRBD2. The germline gives CDR1 SNHLY, CDR2 FYNNEI. Losses at the gene ends were 7 bases for V and 0 bases for J; bases not matched to a gene: 8. There are 16 residues in the CDR3. The CDR3 protein is CASISTGLASTDTQYF. DNA of the CDR3: TGTGCCAGCATTTCCACGGGACTAGCAAGCACAGATACGCAGTATTTT. The full variable domain, with the rest looked up from reference TRBV2 and TRBJ2-3, is EPEVTQTPSHQVTQMGQEVILRCVPISNHLYFYWYRQILGQKVEFLVSFYNNEISEKSEIFDDQFSVERPDGSNFTLKIRSTKLEDSAMYFCASISTGLASTDTQYFGPGTRLTVL.

The V gene is TRBV2, the J gene TRBJ2-3; D perhaps matches TRBD1 (6 bases). V lost 11 bases, J lost 2 bases, and 17 bases lay in between. The CDR3 has 14 amino acids. CDR1 and CDR2 (germline): SNHLY, FYNNEI. The CDR3 reads CAGEYRVDTDTQYF. In DNA form, the CDR3 reads TGTGCCGGTGAATACAGGGTAGACACAGATACGCAGTATTTT. Supplemented by reference TRBV2 and TRBJ2-3, the full variable domain reads EPEVTQTPSHQVTQMGQEVILRCVPISNHLYFYWYRQILGQKVEFLVSFYNNEISEKSEIFDDQFSVERPDGSNFTLKIRSTKLEDSAMYFCAGEYRVDTDTQYFGPGTRLTVL.

This chain joins TRBV28 and TRBJ2-6, with a possible D match to TRBD2 (5 bases). Germline lookup yields CDR1 MDHEN and CDR2 SYDVKM. Trimming left V 5 bases short and J 0 bases short, with 11 bases between. The CDR3 has 16 amino acids. The CDR3 DNA reads as TGTGCCAGCAGTGAATTAAGCGGCTCTGGGGCCAACGTCCTGACTTTC. Protein product: CASSELSGSGANVLTF.

This chain uses TRBV6-2 or TRBV6-3 with TRBJ1-1, with TRBD1 as a possible D gene (5 bases). The CDR3 length is 15 residues. V was shortened by 2 bases and J by 0 bases, with 10 bases between the two germline ends. Germline CDR1 reads MNHEY; CDR2 reads SVGEGT. CDR3 sequence: CASSYGQGMNTEAFF. The CDR3 nucleotides are TGTGCCAGCAGTTACGGCCAGGGTATGAACACTGAAGCTTTCTTT.

The V gene is TRBV11-2, the J gene TRBJ2-4; 7 bases align to TRBD2. Germline CDR1 and CDR2: SGHAT and FQNNGV. V was pared by 4 bases and J by 5 bases, with 5 bases of the junction left unmatched. This CDR3 has 14 amino acids. The CDR3 region is CASSSWGGENIQYF. Written as DNA, the CDR3 is TGTGCCAGCAGCTCTTGGGGGGGGGAAAACATTCAGTACTTC.

The chain recombines TRBV6-6 with TRBJ1-2, with 7 bases identical to TRBD1. V trimming: 10 bases; J trimming: 5 bases; junction bases outside the gene matches: 10. The CDR3 contains 13 residues. CDR1 is MNHNY and CDR2 is SVGAGI in the germline V gene (reference sequence). The CDR3 region has the DNA TGTGCCACCAACCCGACAGGGAGGTATGGCTACACCTTC. Protein sequence: CATNPTGRYGYTF.

The CDR3: CASSTSSGGAPNEQFF. DNA of the CDR3: TGTGCCAGCAGCACCTCTAGCGGGGGGGCACCCAATGAGCAGTTCTTC. This chain uses TRBV21-1 with TRBJ2-1; the D segment call TRBD2 is taken from the table without a DNA check. TRBV21-1 is listed as a pseudogene. The CDR3 is 16 amino acids.

This clone came up once. This rearrangement joins TRBV27 to TRBJ1-3, with a tentative D call TRBD1 (6 bases). Germline-derived CDR1 and CDR2 are MNHEY and SMNVEV (reference sequence). The V end was cut by 6 bases, the J end by 0 bases, with 15 bases between. The CDR3 contains 16 residues. The CDR3 DNA is TGTGCCAGCAGGGGACAAACCAATCCCTCTGGAAACACCATATATTTT. Its translation: CASRGQTNPSGNTIYF.

The genes are TRBV7-9 and TRBJ2-5; 9 bases agree with TRBD2. Trimming removed 6 bases from V and 1 base from J; junction bases left unmatched: 6. Germline loops: CDR1 SEHNR, CDR2 FQNEAQ (reference sequence). CDR3 size: 15 residues. In nucleotides, the CDR3 is TGTGCCAGCAGTCTAGCGGGGAGGGGCCAAGAGACCCAGTACTTC. This sequence encodes CASSLAGRGQETQYF.

V is TRBV7-3 and J is TRBJ2-3; TRBD2 agrees at 12 bases. CDR3 length: 17 residues. V lost 5 bases, J lost 1 base, and 7 bases stayed unmatched. CDR1 is SGHTA, CDR2 FQGTGA, per germline. Here the CDR3 DNA reads TGTGCCAGCAGCGAAGGCGGACTAGCGGGGCGCACAGATACGCAGTATTTT. This translates into CASSEGGLAGRTDTQYF.

This clone showed up just once. The CDR3 sequence: CASRGAVGLTNAEAFF. The CDR3 nucleotides read TGTGCCAGTAGAGGGGCTGTTGGGCTCACTAACGCTGAAGCTTTCTTT. The rearrangement uses TRBV19 and TRBJ1-1; the D gene is possibly TRBD1 (5 bases). The CDR3 has 16 amino acids. Deletions cut 6 bases from V and 6 bases from J, with 23 bases between. The V gene's germline CDR1 is LNHDA and CDR2 SQIVND (reference sequence).

J is TRBJ1-1 and V is TRBV10-3, with D possibly TRBD1 on 5 matching bases. Trimming took off 4 bases at V and 5 bases at J, with 11 bases between the two ends. The CDR3 has 13 amino acids. Germline V CDR1 and CDR2: ENHRY, SYGVKD. In nucleotides, the CDR3 is TGTGCCATCAGTGGGGGGGTTGAAACTGAAGCTTTCTTT. It codes for CAISGGVETEAFF.